This T cell receptor beta chain was recovered during a study of blood T cell repertoires in COVID-19. Germline assignment: CDR1 LGHDT and CDR2 YNNKEL (reference sequence). Trimming took 6 bases from V and 8 from J; bases not matched to a gene: 13. The CDR3 is 16 residues long. Which cohort a participant joined came from the clinical history participants gave. Donors in Cohort 3 counted as recovered after two negative PCRs, clearance, or symptom resolution. The protocol was immunoSEQ multiplex PCR, while the TCRdb copy is restricted to in-frame clones and leaves out a portion. Altogether over 250,000 clones are present, nearly 90% being singletons, with the ten largest covering 0.75% to 1%. Relative to its sample, this clone is medium-sized.

Source material: PBMCs or T cells enriched from blood (not recorded which). V usage is TRBV3-1 (or the pseudogene TRBV3-2) and J usage is TRBJ2-1; 10 bases align to TRBD1. This TCR derives from a woman under 40 who had recovered from COVID-19. The CDR3 loop is CASRPRVGTGDHEQFF. CDR3 nucleotide sequence: TGTGCCAGCAGGCCGCGGGTGGGGACAGGGGACCATGAGCAGTTCTTC.